This T cell receptor beta chain was recorded in a study of blood T cell repertoires in COVID-19. Clones were read by immunoSEQ multiplex PCR, and TCRdb kept only the in-frame ones, dropping some. The sample carries hundreds of thousands of clones, 85% recorded once. The trim removed 4 bases at V and 4 bases at J, leaving 1 base unmatched. The CDR3 has 13 amino acids. Germline loops: CDR1 SGHNT, CDR2 YENEEA. Sequencing was done on a sample of peripheral blood. This chain joins TRBV11-3 and TRBJ2-5; 9 positions match TRBD2. The origin of this receptor is a human donor in a cohort sampled during active COVID-19. CDR3 protein: CASSSAGGETQYF. The CDR3 coding sequence is TGTGCCAGCAGCTCAGCGGGAGGAGAGACCCAGTACTTC.